A single T cell receptor beta chain is shown here with its context. What it binds is unknown. The TCR beta CDR3 regions underwent amplification using RNA transcripts as the source. An initial round of RT-PCR targeting the TCR CDR3 relied on the HTBI primer set. Each CDR3 protein gets one entry after TCRdb re-called the multiplex PCR reads with MiXCR. This sample has about 560,000 distinct CDR3 sequences; around 13% occur once, and the top ten carry roughly 13%. This sample is drawn from a study of T cells in Graves' hyperthyroidism and ophthalmopathy. Study results and caveats: The model identified upcoming ophthalmopathy a median approximately six months ahead of onset.

The PBMCs had their origin in 8.5 to 10 ml of fresh peripheral blood. The CDR3 totals 14 residues. Germline CDR1 is MNHEY and CDR2 is SVGAGI. The V and J ends lost 1 base and 4 bases, in that order; junction bases with no gene match: 3. This sequence joins TRBV6-5 and TRBJ2-7; 8 bases map to TRBD1. This sequence was found in a woman between 35 and 50 years old with Graves' hyperthyroidism. Sequences were obtained from blood. The CDR3 region is CASSYYRGAYEQYF. Written as DNA, the CDR3 is TGTGCCAGCAGTTACTACAGGGGGGCGTACGAGCAGTACTTC.